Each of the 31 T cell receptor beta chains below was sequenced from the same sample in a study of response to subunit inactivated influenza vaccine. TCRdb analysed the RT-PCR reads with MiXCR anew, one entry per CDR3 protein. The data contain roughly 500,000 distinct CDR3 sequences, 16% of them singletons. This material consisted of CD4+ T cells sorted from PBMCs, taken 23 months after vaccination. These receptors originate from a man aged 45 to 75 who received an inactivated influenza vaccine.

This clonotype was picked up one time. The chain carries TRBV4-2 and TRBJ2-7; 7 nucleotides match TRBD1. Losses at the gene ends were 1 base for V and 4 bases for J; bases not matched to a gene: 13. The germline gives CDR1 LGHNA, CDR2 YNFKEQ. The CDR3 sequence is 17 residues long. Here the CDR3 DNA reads TGTGCCAGCAGCCAAGTGGTAACAGGGGTTACTGGGTACGAGCAGTACTTC. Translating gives CASSQVVTGVTGYEQYF.

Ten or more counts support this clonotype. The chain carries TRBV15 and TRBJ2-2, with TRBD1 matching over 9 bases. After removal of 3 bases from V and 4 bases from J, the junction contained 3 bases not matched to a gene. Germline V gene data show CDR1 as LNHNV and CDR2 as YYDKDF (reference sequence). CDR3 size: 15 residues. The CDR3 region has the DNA TGTGCCACCAGCAGCGGGACAGGGTTCACCGGGGAGCTGTTTTTT. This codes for CATSSGTGFTGELFF. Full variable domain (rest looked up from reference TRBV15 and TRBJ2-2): DAMVIQNPRYQVTQFGKPVTLSCSQTLNHNVMYWYQQKSSQAPKLLFHYYDKDFNNEADTPDNFQSRRPNTSFCFLDIRSPGLGDTAMYLCATSSGTGFTGELFFGEGSRLTVL.

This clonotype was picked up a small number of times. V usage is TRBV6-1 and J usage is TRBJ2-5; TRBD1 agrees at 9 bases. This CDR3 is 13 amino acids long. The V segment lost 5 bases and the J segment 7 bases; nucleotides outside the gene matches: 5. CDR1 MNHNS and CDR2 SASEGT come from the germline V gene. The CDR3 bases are TGTGCCAGCAGTCCGGGACAGGGAGGGACCCAGTACTTC. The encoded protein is CASSPGQGGTQYF.

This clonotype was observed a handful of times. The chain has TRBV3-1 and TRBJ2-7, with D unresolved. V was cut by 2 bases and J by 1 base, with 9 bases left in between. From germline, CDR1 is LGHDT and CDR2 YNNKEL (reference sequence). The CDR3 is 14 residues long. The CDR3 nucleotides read TGTGCCAGCAGCCAATCGAGCTTATCCTACGAGCAGTACTTC. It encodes CASSQSSLSYEQYF.

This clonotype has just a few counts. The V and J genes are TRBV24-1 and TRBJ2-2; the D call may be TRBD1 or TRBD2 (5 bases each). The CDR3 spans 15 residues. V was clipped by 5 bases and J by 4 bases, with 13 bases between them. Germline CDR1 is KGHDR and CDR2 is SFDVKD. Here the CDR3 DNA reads TGTGCCACCAGTGGAGGGGCAGAGGGCACCGGGGAGCTGTTTTTT. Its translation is CATSGGAEGTGELFF.

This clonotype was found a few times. The CDR3 DNA reads as TGCAGCGTTGTACTGGGTTCAGACTATGGCTACACCTTC. It specifies CSVVLGSDYGYTF. The V gene is TRBV29-1, the J gene TRBJ1-2, with D unresolved. V shed 4 bases and J shed 3 bases, with 12 bases lying between them. Germline V gene sequence: CDR1 SQVTM, CDR2 ANQGSEA. The CDR3 runs 13 residues.

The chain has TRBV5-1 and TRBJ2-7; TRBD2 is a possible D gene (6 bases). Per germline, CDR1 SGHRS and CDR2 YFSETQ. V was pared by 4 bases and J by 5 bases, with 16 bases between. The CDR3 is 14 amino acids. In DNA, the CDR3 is TGCGCCAGCAGCACTGGGGCGGGGTTTAACGAGCAGTACTTC. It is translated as CASSTGAGFNEQYF.

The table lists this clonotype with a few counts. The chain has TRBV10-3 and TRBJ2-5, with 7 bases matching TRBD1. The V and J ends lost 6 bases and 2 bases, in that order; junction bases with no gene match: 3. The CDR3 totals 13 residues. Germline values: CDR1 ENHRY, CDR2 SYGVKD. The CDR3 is CAIRGTVQETQYF. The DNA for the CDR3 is TGTGCCATCAGGGGGACAGTTCAAGAGACCCAGTACTTC.

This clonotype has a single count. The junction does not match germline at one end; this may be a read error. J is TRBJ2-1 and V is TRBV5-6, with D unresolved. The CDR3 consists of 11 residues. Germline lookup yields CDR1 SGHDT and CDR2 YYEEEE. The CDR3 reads CASSLHKEQFF. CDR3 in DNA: TGTGCCAGCAGCCTTCACAAGGAGCAGTTCTTC. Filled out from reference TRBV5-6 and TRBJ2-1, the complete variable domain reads DAGVTQSPTHLIKTRGQQVTLRCSPKSGHDTVSWYQQALGQGPQFIFQYYEEEERQRGNFPDRFSGHQFPNYSSELNVNALLLGDSALYLCASSLHKEQFFGPGTRLTVL.

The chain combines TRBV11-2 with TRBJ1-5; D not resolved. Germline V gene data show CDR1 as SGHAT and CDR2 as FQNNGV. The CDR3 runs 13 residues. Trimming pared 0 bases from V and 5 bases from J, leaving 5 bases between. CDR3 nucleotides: TGTGCCAGCAGCTTAGATGCCCATCAGCCCCAGCATTTT. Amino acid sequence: CASSLDAHQPQHF.

The CDR3 bases are TGCGCCAGCAGTGAGGGCATGCCTACGCAGTATTTT. As protein: CASSEGMPTQYF. This sequence joins TRBV10-1 and TRBJ2-3; D not resolved. The CDR3 loop spans 12 amino acids. V lost 2 bases and J 8 bases, leaving 8 bases between the germline ends. Germline values: CDR1 WNHNN, CDR2 SYGVQD (reference sequence).

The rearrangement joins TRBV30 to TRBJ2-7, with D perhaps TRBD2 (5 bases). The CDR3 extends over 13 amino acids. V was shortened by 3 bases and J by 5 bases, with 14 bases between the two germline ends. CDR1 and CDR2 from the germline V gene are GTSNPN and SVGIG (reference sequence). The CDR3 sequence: CAWRRASFDEQYF. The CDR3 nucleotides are TGTGCCTGGAGGAGGGCCAGTTTTGACGAGCAGTACTTC.

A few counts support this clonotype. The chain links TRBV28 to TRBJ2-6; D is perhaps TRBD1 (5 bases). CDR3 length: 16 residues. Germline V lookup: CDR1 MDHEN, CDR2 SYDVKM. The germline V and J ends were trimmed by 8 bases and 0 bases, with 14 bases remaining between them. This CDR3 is CASRFQGFSGANVLTF. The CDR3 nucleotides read TGTGCCAGCCGCTTTCAGGGTTTCTCTGGGGCCAACGTCCTGACTTTC.

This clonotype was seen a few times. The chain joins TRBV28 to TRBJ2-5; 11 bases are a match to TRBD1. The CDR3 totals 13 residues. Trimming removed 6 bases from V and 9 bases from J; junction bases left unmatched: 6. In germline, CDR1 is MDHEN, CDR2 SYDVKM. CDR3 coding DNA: TGTGCCAGCAGACCCGGGACAGGGGGGGCCCAGTACTTC. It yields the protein CASRPGTGGAQYF.

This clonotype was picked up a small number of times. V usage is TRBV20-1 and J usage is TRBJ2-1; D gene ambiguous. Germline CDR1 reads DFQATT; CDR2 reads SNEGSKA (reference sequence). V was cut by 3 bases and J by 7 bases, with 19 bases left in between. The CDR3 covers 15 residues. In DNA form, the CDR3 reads TGCAGTGCTAGTAATTGGGCCATCCCATCGAATGAGCAGTTCTTC. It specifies CSASNWAIPSNEQFF.

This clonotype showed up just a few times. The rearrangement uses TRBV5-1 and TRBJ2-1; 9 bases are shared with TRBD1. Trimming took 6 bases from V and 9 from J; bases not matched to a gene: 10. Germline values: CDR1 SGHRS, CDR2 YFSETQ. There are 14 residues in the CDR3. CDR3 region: CASILNTGGSEQFF. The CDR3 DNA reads TGCGCCAGCATCTTAAATACAGGGGGCAGTGAGCAGTTCTTC.

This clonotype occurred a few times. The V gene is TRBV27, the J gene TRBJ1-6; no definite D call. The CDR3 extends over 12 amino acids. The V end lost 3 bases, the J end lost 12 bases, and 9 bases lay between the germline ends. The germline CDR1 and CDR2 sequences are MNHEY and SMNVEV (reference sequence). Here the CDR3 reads CASSFPVGPLHF. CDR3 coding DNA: TGTGCCAGCAGTTTCCCCGTTGGACCCCTCCACTTT.

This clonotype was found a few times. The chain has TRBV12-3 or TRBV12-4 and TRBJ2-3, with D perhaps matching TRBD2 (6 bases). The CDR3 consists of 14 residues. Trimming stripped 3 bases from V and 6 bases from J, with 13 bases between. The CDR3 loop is CASSLGGLFDTQYF. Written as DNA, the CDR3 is TGTGCCAGCAGTTTGGGGGGTTTGTTCGATACGCAGTATTTT.

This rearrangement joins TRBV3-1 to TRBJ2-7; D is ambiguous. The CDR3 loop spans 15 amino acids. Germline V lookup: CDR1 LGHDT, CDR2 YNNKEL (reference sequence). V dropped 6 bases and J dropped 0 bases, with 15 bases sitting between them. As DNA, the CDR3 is TGTGCCAGCAGTGGTTACGGCGCGAGCTCCTACGAGCAGTACTTC. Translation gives CASSGYGASSYEQYF.

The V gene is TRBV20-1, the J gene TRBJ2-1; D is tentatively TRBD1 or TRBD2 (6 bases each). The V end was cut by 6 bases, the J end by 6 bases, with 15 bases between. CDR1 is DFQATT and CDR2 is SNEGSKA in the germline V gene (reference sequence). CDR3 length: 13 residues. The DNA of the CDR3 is TGCAGTGCGAATAGGGGGGATGGCAATGAGCAGTTCTTC. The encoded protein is CSANRGDGNEQFF.

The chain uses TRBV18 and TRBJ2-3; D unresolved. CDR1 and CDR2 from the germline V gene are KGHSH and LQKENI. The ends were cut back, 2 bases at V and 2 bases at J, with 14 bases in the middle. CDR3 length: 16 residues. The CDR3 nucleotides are TGTGCCAGCTCACCAACTACGGGCCCCTTCACAGATACGCAGTATTTT. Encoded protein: CASSPTTGPFTDTQYF.

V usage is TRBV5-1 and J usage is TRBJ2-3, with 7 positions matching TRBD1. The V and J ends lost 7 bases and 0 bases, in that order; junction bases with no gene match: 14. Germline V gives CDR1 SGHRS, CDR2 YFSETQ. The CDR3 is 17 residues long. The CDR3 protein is CASHLSGQATSTDTQYF. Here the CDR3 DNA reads TGCGCCAGCCACCTATCCGGACAGGCAACAAGCACAGATACGCAGTATTTT. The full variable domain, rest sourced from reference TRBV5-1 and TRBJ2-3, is KAGVTQTPRYLIKTRGQQVTLSCSPISGHRSVSWYQQTPGQGLQFLFEYFSETQRNKGNFPGRFSGRQFSNSRSEMNVSTLELGDSALYLCASHLSGQATSTDTQYFGPGTRLTVL.

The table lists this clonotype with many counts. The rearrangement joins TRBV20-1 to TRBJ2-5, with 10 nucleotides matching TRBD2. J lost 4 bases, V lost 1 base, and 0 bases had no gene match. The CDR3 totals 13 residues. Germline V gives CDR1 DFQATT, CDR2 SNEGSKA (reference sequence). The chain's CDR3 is CSARGTSGETQYF. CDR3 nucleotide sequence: TGCAGTGCTAGAGGGACTAGCGGAGAGACCCAGTACTTC.

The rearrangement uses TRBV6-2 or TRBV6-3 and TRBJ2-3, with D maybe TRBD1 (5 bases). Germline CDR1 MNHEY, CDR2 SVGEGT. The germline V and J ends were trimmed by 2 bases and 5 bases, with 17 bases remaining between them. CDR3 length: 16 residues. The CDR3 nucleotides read TGTGCCAGCAGTTACAGGGGCCGCCAAAGGGGAGATACGCAGTATTTT. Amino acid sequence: CASSYRGRQRGDTQYF.

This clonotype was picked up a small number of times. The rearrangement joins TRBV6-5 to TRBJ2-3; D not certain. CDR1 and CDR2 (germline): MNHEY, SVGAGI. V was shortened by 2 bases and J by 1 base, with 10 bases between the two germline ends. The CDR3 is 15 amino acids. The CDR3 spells CASSYQPFGTDTQYF. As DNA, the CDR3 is TGTGCCAGCAGTTACCAGCCCTTTGGCACAGATACGCAGTATTTT.

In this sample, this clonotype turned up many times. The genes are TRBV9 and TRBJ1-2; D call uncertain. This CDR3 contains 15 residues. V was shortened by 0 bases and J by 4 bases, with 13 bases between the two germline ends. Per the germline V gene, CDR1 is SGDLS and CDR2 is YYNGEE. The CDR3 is CASSVEVTLAYGYTF. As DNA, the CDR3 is TGTGCCAGCAGCGTAGAGGTTACGCTGGCCTATGGCTACACCTTC.

As DNA, the CDR3 is TGCGCCAGCAGCCTTTCAAGGGGGGGCACGGAGACCCAGTACTTC. It codes for CASSLSRGGTETQYF. The rearrangement links TRBV5-1 to TRBJ2-5; D might be TRBD2 (7 bases). The CDR3 runs 15 residues. CDR1 is SGHRS, CDR2 YFSETQ, per germline. Trimming cost V 4 bases and J 5 bases, with 18 bases left between them.

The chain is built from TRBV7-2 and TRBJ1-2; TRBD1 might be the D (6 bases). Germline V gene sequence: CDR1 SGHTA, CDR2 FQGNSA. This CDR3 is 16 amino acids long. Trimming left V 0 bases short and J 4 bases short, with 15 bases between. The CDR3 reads CASSLAGGRLSYGYTF. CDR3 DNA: TGTGCCAGCAGCTTAGCCGGGGGGCGGTTAAGCTATGGCTACACCTTC. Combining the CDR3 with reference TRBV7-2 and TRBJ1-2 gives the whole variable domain GAGVSQSPSNKVTEKGKDVELRCDPISGHTALYWYRQSLGQGLEFLIYFQGNSAPDKSGLPSDRFSAERTGGSVSTLTIQRTQQEDSAVYLCASSLAGGRLSYGYTFGSGTRLTVV.

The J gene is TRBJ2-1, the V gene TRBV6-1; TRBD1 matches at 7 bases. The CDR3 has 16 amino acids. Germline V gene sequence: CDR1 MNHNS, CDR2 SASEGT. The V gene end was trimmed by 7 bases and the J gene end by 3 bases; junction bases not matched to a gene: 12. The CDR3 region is CASNRRTGTDYNEQFF. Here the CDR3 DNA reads TGTGCCAGCAATCGACGAACCGGGACAGACTACAATGAGCAGTTCTTC.

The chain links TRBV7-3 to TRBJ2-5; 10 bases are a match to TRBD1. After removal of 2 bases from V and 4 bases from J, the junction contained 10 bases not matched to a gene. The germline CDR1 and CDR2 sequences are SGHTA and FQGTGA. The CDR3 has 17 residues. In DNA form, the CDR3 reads TGTGCCAGCAGCTTACGGGGGGACAGGGGACGGGGAGAGACCCAGTACTTC. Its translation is CASSLRGDRGRGETQYF.

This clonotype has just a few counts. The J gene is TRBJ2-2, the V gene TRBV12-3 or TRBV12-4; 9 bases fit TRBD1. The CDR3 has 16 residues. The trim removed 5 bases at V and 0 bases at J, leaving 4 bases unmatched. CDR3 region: CASSNRDRANTGELFF. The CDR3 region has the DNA TGTGCCAGCAGTAACCGGGACAGGGCGAACACCGGGGAGCTGTTTTTT.